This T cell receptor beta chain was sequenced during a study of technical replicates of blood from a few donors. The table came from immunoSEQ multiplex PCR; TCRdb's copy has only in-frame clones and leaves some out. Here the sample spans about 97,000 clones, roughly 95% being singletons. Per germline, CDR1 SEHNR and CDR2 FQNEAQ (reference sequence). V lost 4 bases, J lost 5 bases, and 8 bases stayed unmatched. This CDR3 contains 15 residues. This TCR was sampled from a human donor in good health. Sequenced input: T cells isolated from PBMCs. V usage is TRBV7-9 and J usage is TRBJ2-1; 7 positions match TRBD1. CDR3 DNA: TGTGCCAGCAGCTCGGCGGACAGGACAAACAATGAGCAGTTCTTC. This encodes CASSSADRTNNEQFF.